The T cell receptor (beta chain) described here comes from a study of blood T cell repertoires in COVID-19 (dated by TCRdb to about 2020). Describing the broader study: Collaborator samples came from the United States, Italy and Spain and covered acute and convalescent phases of COVID-19. The material from the prospective study consisted of cDNA or gDNA derived from T cells, B-cell-depleted T cells, or PBMCs. Subjects who had been exposed to COVID-19, were actively infected with it, or had recovered from it provided the deeply sampled blood TCRbeta repertoires that made up the dataset. The repertoires were released in a freely available public database intended as a resource for research on the immune response to SARS-CoV-2. The samples were drawn from two sources: the first 160 participants of the ongoing ImmuneRACE study, and 1,254 subjects contributed by 6 global collaborators. Nearly every sample came with metadata listing a de-identified subject ID, COVID-19 status, age in years and sex. HLA class I and class II types, where available, came from metadata supplied by the sample provider rather than from assay-based typing. What the work shows at the level of the full study, not this receptor alone: Clinical and demographic metadata were provided uncurated, with the amount varying by source and participant.

Collaborating institutions collected whole blood in K2EDTA tubes following their own protocols. For TCRbeta analysis, collaborators shipped samples as frozen whole blood, isolated PBMCs, or DNA extracted from either of those sample types. CDR1 and CDR2 were assigned from the germline V gene as MNHEY and SVGEGT. Relative to germline, V is missing 3 bases and J is missing 6 bases, with 3 bases of the junction outside any gene match. Spanning cysteine to phenylalanine, the CDR3 consists of 14 amino acids. The CDR3 DNA has 42 bases and is translated from base 1. A note on this clone: Its recognized antigen is unknown. No base quality values were provided; no much bigger clone lies one nucleotide off.

TCRbeta CDR3 regions were amplified from genomic DNA using the immunoSEQ Assay, a bias-controlled multiplex PCR. The original methods were these. The number of nucleated cells in each sample was estimated by amplification of reference gene primers within the assay. Sequence reads were collapsed and filtered to measure the absolute abundance of every unique TCRbeta CDR3 rearrangement. For each sample, productive Simpson clonality was calculated as the square root of Simpson's diversity index over productive rearrangements. TCRdb took this table from immuneACCESS and kept in-frame rearrangements with V and J called. Such tables lack part of the clones; where checked against another copy, unresolved V genes explain under half of the gap, and the rest is unexplained. Clone size and the V and J calls come from that table; the DNA yielded D and trimming. This sample holds roughly 100,000 clones; roughly nine tenths were observed only once. Roughly 4.6% of the sample rests with the top ten.

The sequence joins TRBV6-2 or TRBV6-3 to TRBJ1-5; 9 bases in the middle match TRBD1. Sequencing was carried out using peripheral blood. The clonotype originates from a human donor in a cohort sampled during active COVID-19. The CDR3 protein is CASSYTGGVQPQHF. The sequenced DNA is TGTGCCAGCAGTTATACAGGGGGCGTTCAGCCCCAGCATTTT.